This T cell receptor beta chain was sequenced during a study of blood T cell repertoires in COVID-19 (dated by TCRdb to between 2020 and 2021). Study-wide context: Samples covering the acute and convalescent phases of COVID-19 were provided by collaborators in the United States, Italy and Spain. The prospective study material was composed of cDNA or gDNA derived from T cells, B-cell-depleted T cells, or PBMCs. Deeply sampled blood TCRbeta repertoires from subjects exposed to, actively infected with, or recovered from COVID-19 were included in the dataset. The repertoires were released in a freely available public database meant as a resource for research on the immune response to SARS-CoV-2. The samples were drawn from two sources: the first 160 participants of the ongoing ImmuneRACE study, and approximately 1,300 subjects contributed by 6 global collaborators. Nearly every sample came with metadata listing a de-identified subject ID, COVID-19 status, age in years and sex. Where available, HLA class I and class II types were taken from metadata supplied by the sample provider and were not determined by assay-based typing.

From its cysteine to its phenylalanine, the CDR3 spans 13 amino acids. The kept DNA is CDR3 alone, 39 bases in frame from the first base. The CDR1 and CDR2 encoded by the germline V gene are KGHSH and LQKENI. From V the trimming removes 6 bases and from J it removes 8 bases, while the gene matches leave 9 bases of the junction unaccounted for. The immunoSEQ Assay, a bias-controlled multiplex PCR, was used to amplify TCRbeta CDR3 regions from genomic DNA. In the paper's pipeline: The number of nucleated cells in each sample was estimated by amplification of reference gene primers within the assay. Sequence reads were collapsed and filtered to measure the absolute abundance of every unique TCRbeta CDR3 rearrangement. For each sample, productive Simpson clonality was calculated as the square root of Simpson's diversity index over productive rearrangements. In its TCRdb copy, this immuneACCESS table keeps in-frame sequences only and misses some clones. Where compared with another copy, unresolved V genes explain less than half of these, and the others have no known cause. The V and J calls and clone size come from that table; D and trimming were worked out from the DNA. Present in this sample are approximately 280,000 clones, 75% to 95% of which were seen just once. The ten largest clones represent roughly 6.8% of the sample.

Concerning this clone: Its recognized antigen is unknown. No much larger clone exists at a distance of one base, and base qualities are not known.

One collaborating source in Seattle enrolled patients during active infection and followed them longitudinally through the course of disease. Each collaborating institution followed its own protocols to collect whole blood in K2EDTA tubes. For TCRbeta analysis, collaborators shipped samples as frozen whole blood, isolated PBMCs, or DNA extracted from either of those sample types. Broad study findings and their caveats: Clinical and demographic metadata were provided uncurated, with the amount varying by source and participant.

Sequenced input: peripheral blood. The receptor was isolated from a woman between 25 and 40 years old with COVID-19, enrolled during active disease. The V and J genes are TRBV18 and TRBJ1-1, with TRBD1 matching 7 junction bases. The bases read TGTGCCAGCTCGGAAGGACAGGTCATGGAAGCTTTCTTT. It codes for CASSEGQVMEAFF.